Presented here are 29 T cell receptor beta chains from one specimen sequenced in a study of blood T cell repertoires in COVID-19. Method: immunoSEQ multiplex PCR; TCRdb's copy keeps in-frame clones and lacks some. The sample lists around 260,000 clones, around 80% seen once, with 4.2% in the top ten. The sequenced sample was peripheral blood. These receptors came from a man aged 55 to 70 with acute or convalescent COVID-19.

In the case of this clone: The junction shows a germline mismatch at one end, possibly a read error. The chain carries TRBV18 and TRBJ1-1; 9 positions agree with TRBD1. The CDR3 length is 13 residues. From germline, CDR1 is KGHSH and CDR2 LQKENI. This CDR3 is CASSPRRDRDRDF. In DNA form, the CDR3 reads TGTGCCAGCTCACCCCGACGGGACAGGGATCGCGATTTT.

The rearrangement joins TRBV2 to TRBJ1-4; no firm D call. The germline V gene has CDR1 SNHLY and CDR2 FYNNEI. CDR3 length: 14 residues. V shed 6 bases and J shed 7 bases, with 15 bases lying between them. The CDR3, as DNA: TGTGCCAGCAGCCCCGACACGTCCGGTGAAAAACTGTTTTTT. It encodes CASSPDTSGEKLFF.

This clone appeared a few times. V and J are TRBV19 and TRBJ1-1; tentative D call: TRBD1 (6 bases). Trimming cost V 2 bases and J 9 bases, with 19 bases left between them. The germline V gene encodes CDR1 LNHDA and CDR2 SQIVND (reference sequence). This CDR3 is 15 amino acids long. The CDR3 spells CASSISPGQTNKAFF. In DNA, the CDR3 is TGTGCCAGTAGTATATCCCCGGGACAAACTAATAAAGCTTTCTTT.

This chain uses TRBV19 with TRBJ2-1; a weak D match, TRBD1 (6 bases). CDR3 length equals 15 residues. The V end was cut by 6 bases, the J end by 9 bases, with 21 bases between. Looked up from germline, CDR1 is LNHDA and CDR2 is SQIVND (reference sequence). CDR3 region: CASSAKTGPRSEQFF. The CDR3 DNA sequence: TGTGCCAGTAGCGCTAAGACAGGCCCGCGCAGTGAGCAGTTCTTC.

The chain carries TRBV6-5 and TRBJ1-2; TRBD1 agrees at 8 bases. Germline V CDR1 and CDR2: MNHEY, SVGAGI. V lost 5 bases, J lost 4 bases, and 0 bases stayed unmatched. The CDR3 contains 12 residues. CDR3 sequence reads: CASSTGGYGYTF. The CDR3 bases are TGTGCCAGCAGTACAGGGGGCTATGGCTACACCTTC.

The rearrangement joins TRBV3-1 (or the pseudogene TRBV3-2) to TRBJ1-5; D is unclear. Germline assignment: CDR1 LGHDT and CDR2 YNNKEL (reference sequence). Trimming took 0 bases from V and 4 from J, leaving 10 bases between them. This CDR3 has 15 residues. CDR3 nucleotide sequence: TGTGCCAGCAGCCAAGATAACCACGGGAATCAGCCCCAGCATTTT. As protein: CASSQDNHGNQPQHF.

The chain joins TRBV30 to TRBJ2-5, with TRBD1 as a possible D gene (5 bases). The V gene lost 0 bases and the J gene lost 2 bases, with 22 bases spanning the gap. The length of the CDR3 is 18 residues. Germline V gene data show CDR1 as GTSNPN and CDR2 as SVGIG (reference sequence). In DNA form, the CDR3 reads TGTGCCTGGAGTGTATTCGAAAGACTGACAGCCCGACAAGAGACCCAGTACTTC. This sequence encodes CAWSVFERLTARQETQYF.

This chain connects TRBV20-1 to TRBJ1-2; 7 positions agree with TRBD1. J gave up 13 bases and V 2 bases, and 7 bases lay outside the gene matches. This CDR3 is built from 11 residues. Germline V gene data show CDR1 as DFQATT and CDR2 as SNEGSKA (reference sequence). CDR3 protein: CSARKLQGSTF. CDR3 nucleotides: TGCAGTGCTAGAAAATTACAGGGGTCCACCTTC.

The rearrangement links TRBV10-1 to TRBJ2-3; a weak D match, TRBD2 (7 bases). Trimming pared 3 bases from V and 4 bases from J, leaving 11 bases between. Germline CDR1 WNHNN, CDR2 SYGVQD (reference sequence). CDR3 length: 14 residues. CDR3 residues: CASSEGGGADTQYF. The CDR3 coding sequence is TGCGCCAGCAGTGAAGGCGGGGGCGCAGATACGCAGTATTTT.

This sequence joins TRBV10-3 and TRBJ2-1, with 10 bases identical to TRBD2. J was trimmed by 7 bases and V by 3 bases; bases with no gene match: 6. In germline, CDR1 is ENHRY, CDR2 SYGVKD. There are 15 residues in the CDR3. The CDR3 reads CAISDPSGRGNEQFF. The CDR3 region has the DNA TGTGCCATCAGTGACCCTAGCGGGAGAGGTAATGAGCAGTTCTTC.

The chain carries TRBV21-1 and TRBJ2-7; TRBD1 was called by the table and not checked on the DNA. TRBV21-1 corresponds to a pseudogene. The CDR3 is 17 residues long. The CDR3 here is CASSNPWDRKNPYEQYF. CDR3 nucleotide sequence: TGTGCCAGCAGCAACCCCTGGGACAGGAAAAATCCCTACGAGCAGTACTTC.

The chain has TRBV3-1 (or the pseudogene TRBV3-2) and TRBJ2-7, with 8 bases identical to TRBD1. CDR1 is LGHDT and CDR2 is YNNKEL in the germline V gene (reference sequence). V lost 5 bases, J lost 3 bases, and 6 bases stayed unmatched. This CDR3 is built from 14 residues. The DNA of the CDR3 is TGTGCCAGCAGCGTAGGACAGGGAGACTACGAGCAGTACTTC. Translating gives CASSVGQGDYEQYF.

This clone was picked up a small number of times. The chain employs TRBV19 and TRBJ2-6; 7 bases agree with TRBD2. V gave up 1 base and J gave up 0 bases; unmatched junction bases: 0. CDR1 and CDR2 (germline): LNHDA, SQIVND (reference sequence). The CDR3 spans 16 residues. In nucleotides, the CDR3 is TGTGCCAGTAGTATAGGGGGGGGCTCTGGGGCCAACGTCCTGACTTTC. This encodes CASSIGGGSGANVLTF. The full variable domain, with the rest looked up from reference TRBV19 and TRBJ2-6, is DGGITQSPKYLFRKEGQNVTLSCEQNLNHDAMYWYRQDPGQGLRLIYYSQIVNDFQKGDIAEGYSVSREKKESFPLTVTSAQKNPTAFYLCASSIGGGSGANVLTFGAGSRLTVL.

Points on this clone: Other nucleotide sequences from this sample produce the same CDR3. The chain recombines TRBV19 with TRBJ2-7; 11 bases fit TRBD2. V trimming: 5 bases; J trimming: 3 bases; junction bases outside the gene matches: 3. This CDR3 region has 14 residues. Germline CDR1 reads LNHDA; CDR2 reads SQIVND (reference sequence). Here the CDR3 DNA reads TGTGCCAGTAGTGGAACTAGCGGGAGCTACGAGCAGTACTTC. This translates into CASSGTSGSYEQYF.

V is TRBV24-1 and J is TRBJ2-5; 7 bases are a match to TRBD2. This CDR3 is 16 amino acids long. From germline, CDR1 is KGHDR and CDR2 SFDVKD. Trimming removed 7 bases from V and 5 bases from J; junction bases left unmatched: 15. The CDR3 DNA is TGTGCCACCAGCGACGGGAGCGGGGTAGCACAGGAGACCCAGTACTTC. Protein product: CATSDGSGVAQETQYF.

The gene calls are TRBV15 and TRBJ2-3, with 8 bases lining up with TRBD1. This CDR3 comprises 17 residues. V dropped 0 bases and J dropped 3; count of bases not matched to a gene: 8. CDR1 is LNHNV, CDR2 YYDKDF, per germline (reference sequence). CDR3 sequence reads: CATSRDPQGARTDTQYF. The DNA for the CDR3 is TGTGCCACCAGCAGAGATCCCCAGGGGGCGAGGACAGATACGCAGTATTTT.

The CDR3 DNA is TGTGCCAGTAGTCCCCAGGGGTATAGCGGGGGGAATGAGCAGTTCTTC. Translation: CASSPQGYSGGNEQFF. The genes are TRBV19 and TRBJ2-1; 10 bases agree with TRBD2. Germline lookup yields CDR1 LNHDA and CDR2 SQIVND (reference sequence). CDR3 length equals 16 residues. V gave up 5 bases and J gave up 7 bases; unmatched junction bases: 11.

This chain uses TRBV28 with TRBJ1-1, with D unresolved. Per the germline V gene, CDR1 is MDHEN and CDR2 is SYDVKM. This CDR3 comprises 13 residues. V lost 6 bases and J 5 bases, leaving 13 bases between the germline ends. The CDR3 coding sequence is TGTGCCAGCAGCCCCCAGTCTCGAACTGAAGCTTTCTTT. The encoded protein is CASSPQSRTEAFF.

The chain has TRBV6-5 and TRBJ2-2, with 7 bases that match TRBD1. Germline V gene sequence: CDR1 MNHEY, CDR2 SVGAGI. The CDR3 totals 15 residues. Unmatched junction bases numbered 5, after V lost 6 bases and J lost 1 base. In DNA form, the CDR3 reads TGTGCCAGCAGCCTGGGACAGCAGAACACCGGGGAGCTGTTTTTT. It codes for CASSLGQQNTGELFF.

The CDR3 bases are TGTGCCAGCAGCTTAGTATACGGACAGGGTGAGGAGACCCAGTACTTC. Translating it yields CASSLVYGQGEETQYF. This sequence joins TRBV11-3 and TRBJ2-5, with 8 bases fitting TRBD1. With 1 base clipped from V and 5 bases from J, the junction kept 9 bases outside the gene matches. Germline V gene data show CDR1 as SGHNT and CDR2 as YENEEA. CDR3 length: 16 residues.

The CDR3 DNA is TGTGCCAGCAGACTAGCGGGAGCCCCAGATACGCAGTATTTT. As protein: CASRLAGAPDTQYF. The chain recombines TRBV27 with TRBJ2-3; 11 bases line up with TRBD2. The CDR3 sequence is 14 residues long. With V trimmed by 6 bases and J by 4 bases, 3 bases remained unmatched. The germline V gene encodes CDR1 MNHEY and CDR2 SMNVEV (reference sequence).

This chain uses TRBV19 with TRBJ1-1, with 10 bases matching TRBD1. Trimming at V came to 4 bases and at J to 5 bases, leaving 7 bases not matched to a gene. This CDR3 is 15 amino acids long. Germline-derived CDR1 and CDR2 are LNHDA and SQIVND (reference sequence). This chain's CDR3 is CASSRTGGRETEAFF. The DNA for the CDR3 is TGTGCCAGTAGTAGGACAGGGGGTCGTGAGACTGAAGCTTTCTTT.

This chain connects TRBV19 to TRBJ2-1; the match to TRBD2 covers 10 bases. The V segment lost 1 base and the J segment 9 bases; nucleotides outside the gene matches: 9. This CDR3 spans 16 amino acids. Germline lookup yields CDR1 LNHDA and CDR2 SQIVND (reference sequence). As DNA, the CDR3 is TGTGCCAGTAGTATAGTAAGAGCGGGAGGGCCCGGTGAGCAGTTCTTC. This encodes CASSIVRAGGPGEQFF.

The chain employs TRBV4-3 and TRBJ2-7, with D perhaps TRBD1 (5 bases). V shed 1 base and J shed 6 bases, with 16 bases lying between them. This CDR3 is built from 15 residues. Germline V gene data show CDR1 as LGHNA and CDR2 as YSLEER. The chain's CDR3 is CASSQAIGRAAEQYF. CDR3 in DNA: TGCGCCAGCAGCCAAGCTATAGGCAGGGCGGCCGAGCAGTACTTC.

This clone appeared a few times. The V call is TRBV27, the J call TRBJ2-5; D might be TRBD2 (5 bases). This CDR3 comprises 13 residues. Trimming shortened V by 2 bases and J by 5 bases, and 9 bases separated the two germline ends. Germline-derived CDR1 and CDR2 are MNHEY and SMNVEV (reference sequence). The CDR3 here is CASSLSGRETQYF. CDR3 sequence (DNA): TGTGCCAGCAGTTTAAGCGGCAGGGAGACCCAGTACTTC.

This clone appeared a few times. This chain links TRBV6-2 or TRBV6-3 with TRBJ2-5, with D possibly being TRBD2 (5 bases). The V and J ends lost 2 bases and 2 bases respectively, with 12 bases between them. The CDR3 totals 15 residues. The V gene's germline CDR1 is MNHEY and CDR2 SVGEGT. Here the CDR3 DNA reads TGTGCCAGCAGTTACCCCCCGAGAGGGCAAGAGACCCAGTACTTC. Translation: CASSYPPRGQETQYF.

In this sample, this clone turned up once. The chain employs TRBV7-6 and TRBJ2-4; TRBD2 matches 10 bases. The ends lost 5 bases at V and 7 bases at J; junction bases unmatched: 14. This CDR3 contains 17 residues. Germline V gene lookup returns CDR1 SGHVS and CDR2 FNYEAQ. The CDR3 region has the DNA TGTGCCAGCAGCCCAAAAAGCGGGAGGGGATTGGGGAACATTCAGTACTTC. As protein: CASSPKSGRGLGNIQYF.

V usage is TRBV12-3 or TRBV12-4 and J usage is TRBJ1-5, with a weak D call TRBD1 (5 bases). The CDR3 is 13 residues long. V was pared by 5 bases and J by 6 bases, with 11 bases between. CDR3 nucleotide sequence: TGTGCCAGCAGTCAGGGTACGACTCAGCCCCAGCATTTT. Protein: CASSQGTTQPQHF.

The chain recombines TRBV14 with TRBJ1-4; 8 bases match TRBD1. V was clipped by 4 bases and J by 6 bases; unmatched bases: 7. The CDR3 totals 15 residues. Germline lookup yields CDR1 SGHDN and CDR2 FVKESK. The CDR3 spells CASSRDGTGYEKLFF. The CDR3 region has the DNA TGTGCCAGCAGCCGAGACGGGACAGGCTATGAAAAACTGTTTTTT.